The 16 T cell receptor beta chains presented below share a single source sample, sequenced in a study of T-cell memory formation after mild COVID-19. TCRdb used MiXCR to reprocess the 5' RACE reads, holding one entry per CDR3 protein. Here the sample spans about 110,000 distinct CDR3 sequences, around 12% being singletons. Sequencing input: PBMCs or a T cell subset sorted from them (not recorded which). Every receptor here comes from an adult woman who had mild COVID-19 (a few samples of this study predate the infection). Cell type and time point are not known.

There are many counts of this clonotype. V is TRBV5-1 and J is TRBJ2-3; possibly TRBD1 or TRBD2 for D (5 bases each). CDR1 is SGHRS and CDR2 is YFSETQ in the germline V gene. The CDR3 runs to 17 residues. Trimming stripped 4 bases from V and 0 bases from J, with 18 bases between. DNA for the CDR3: TGCGCCAGCAGCAACAAAGGGGACGGACATAGCACAGATACGCAGTATTTT. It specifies CASSNKGDGHSTDTQYF.

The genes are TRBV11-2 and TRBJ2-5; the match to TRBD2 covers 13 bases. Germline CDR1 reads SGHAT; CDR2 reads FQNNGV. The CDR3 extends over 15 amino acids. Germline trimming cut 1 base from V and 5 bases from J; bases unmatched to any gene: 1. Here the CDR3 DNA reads TGTGCCAGCAGCTTAGTGACTAGCGGGAGGGAGACCCAGTACTTC. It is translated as CASSLVTSGRETQYF. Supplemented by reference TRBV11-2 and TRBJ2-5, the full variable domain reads EAGVAQSPRYKIIEKRQSVAFWCNPISGHATLYWYQQILGQGPKLLIQFQNNGVVDDSQLPKDRFSAERLKGVDSTLKIQPAKLEDSAVYLCASSLVTSGRETQYFGPGTRLLVL.

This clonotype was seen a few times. CDR3 coding DNA: TGTGCCAGCAGTGCCGAGTCAGGAAGGGACATTCAGTACTTC. Its translation: CASSAESGRDIQYF. The chain carries TRBV6-1 and TRBJ2-4; D remains unclear. The CDR3 has 14 residues. V lost 4 bases, J lost 8 bases, and 15 bases lay in between. Per germline, CDR1 MNHNS and CDR2 SASEGT.

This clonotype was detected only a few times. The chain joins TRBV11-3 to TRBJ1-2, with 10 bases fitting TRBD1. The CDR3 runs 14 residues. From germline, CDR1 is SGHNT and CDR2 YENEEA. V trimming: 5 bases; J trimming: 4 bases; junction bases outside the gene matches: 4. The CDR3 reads CASSPTGGSYGYTF. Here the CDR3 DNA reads TGTGCCAGCAGCCCGACAGGGGGCAGCTATGGCTACACCTTC.

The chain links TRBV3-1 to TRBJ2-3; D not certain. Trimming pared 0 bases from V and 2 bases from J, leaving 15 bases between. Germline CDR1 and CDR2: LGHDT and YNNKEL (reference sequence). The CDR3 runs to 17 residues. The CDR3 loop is CASSQDLDITNTDTQYF. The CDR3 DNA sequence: TGTGCCAGCAGCCAAGATCTGGATATAACGAACACAGATACGCAGTATTTT.

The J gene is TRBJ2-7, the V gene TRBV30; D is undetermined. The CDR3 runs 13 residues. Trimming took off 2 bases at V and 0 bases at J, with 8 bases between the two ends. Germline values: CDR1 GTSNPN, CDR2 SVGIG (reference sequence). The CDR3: CAWSPDDSYEQYF. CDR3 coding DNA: TGTGCCTGGAGTCCGGACGACTCCTACGAGCAGTACTTC.

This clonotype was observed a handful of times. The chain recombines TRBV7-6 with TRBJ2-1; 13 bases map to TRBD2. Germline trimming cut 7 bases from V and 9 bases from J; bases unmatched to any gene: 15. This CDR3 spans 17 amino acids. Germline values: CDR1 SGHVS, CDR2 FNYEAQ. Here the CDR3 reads CASIPHKGLAGAGEQFF. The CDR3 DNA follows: TGTGCCAGCATTCCTCATAAAGGACTAGCGGGAGCGGGTGAGCAGTTCTTC.

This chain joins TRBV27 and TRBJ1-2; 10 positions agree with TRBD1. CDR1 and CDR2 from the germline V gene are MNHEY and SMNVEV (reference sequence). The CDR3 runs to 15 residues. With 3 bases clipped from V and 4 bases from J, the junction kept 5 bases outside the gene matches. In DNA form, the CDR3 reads TGTGCCAGCAGTTTTTCGGGACAGGGGACCTATGGCTACACCTTC. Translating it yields CASSFSGQGTYGYTF.

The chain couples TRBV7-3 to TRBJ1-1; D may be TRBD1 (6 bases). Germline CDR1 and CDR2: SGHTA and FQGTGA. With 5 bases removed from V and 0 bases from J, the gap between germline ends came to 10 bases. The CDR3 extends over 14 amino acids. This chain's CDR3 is CASSPRGMNTEAFF. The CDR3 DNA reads TGTGCCAGCAGCCCCAGGGGCATGAACACTGAAGCTTTCTTT.

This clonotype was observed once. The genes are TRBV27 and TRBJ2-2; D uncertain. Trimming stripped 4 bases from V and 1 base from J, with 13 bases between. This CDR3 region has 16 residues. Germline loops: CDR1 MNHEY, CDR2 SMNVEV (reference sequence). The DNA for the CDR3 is TGTGCCAGCAGTTGGGAAGGGAACAGGAACACCGGGGAGCTGTTTTTT. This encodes CASSWEGNRNTGELFF.

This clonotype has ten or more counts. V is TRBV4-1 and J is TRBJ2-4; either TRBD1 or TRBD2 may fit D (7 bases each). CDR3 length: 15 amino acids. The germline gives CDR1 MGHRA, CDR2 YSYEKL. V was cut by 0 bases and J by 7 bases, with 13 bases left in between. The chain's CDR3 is CASSQDRGGGNIQYF. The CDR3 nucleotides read TGCGCCAGCAGCCAAGACAGGGGGGGTGGGAACATTCAGTACTTC.

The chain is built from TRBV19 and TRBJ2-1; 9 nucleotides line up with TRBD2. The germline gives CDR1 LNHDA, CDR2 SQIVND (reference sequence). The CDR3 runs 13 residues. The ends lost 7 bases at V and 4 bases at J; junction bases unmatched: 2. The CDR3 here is CASTSGAYNEQFF. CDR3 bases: TGTGCCAGTACTAGCGGGGCTTACAATGAGCAGTTCTTC.

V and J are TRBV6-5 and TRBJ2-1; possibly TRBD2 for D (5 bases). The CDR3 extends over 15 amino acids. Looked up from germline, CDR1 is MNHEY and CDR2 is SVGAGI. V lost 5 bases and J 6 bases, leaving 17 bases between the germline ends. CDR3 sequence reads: CASSPLHGVGNEQFF. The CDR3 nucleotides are TGTGCCAGCAGTCCTCTCCACGGGGTCGGCAATGAGCAGTTCTTC.

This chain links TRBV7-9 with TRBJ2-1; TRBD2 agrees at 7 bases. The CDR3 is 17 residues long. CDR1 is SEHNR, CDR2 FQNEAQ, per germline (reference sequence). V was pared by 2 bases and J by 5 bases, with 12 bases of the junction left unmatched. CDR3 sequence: CASSLTEERTRHNEQFF. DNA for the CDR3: TGTGCCAGCAGCTTAACTGAAGAGAGGACTAGACACAATGAGCAGTTCTTC. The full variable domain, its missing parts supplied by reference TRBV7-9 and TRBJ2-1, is DTGVSQNPRHKITKRGQNVTFRCDPISEHNRLYWYRQTLGQGPEFLTYFQNEAQLEKSRLLSDRFSAERPKGSFSTLEIQRTEQGDSAMYLCASSLTEERTRHNEQFFGPGTRLTVL.

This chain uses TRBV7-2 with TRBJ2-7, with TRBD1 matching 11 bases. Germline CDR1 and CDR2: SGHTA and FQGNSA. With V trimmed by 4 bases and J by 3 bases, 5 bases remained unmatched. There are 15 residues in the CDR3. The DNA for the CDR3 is TGTGCCAGCAGCTGGGGACAGGGGGACTACTACGAGCAGTACTTC. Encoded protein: CASSWGQGDYYEQYF.

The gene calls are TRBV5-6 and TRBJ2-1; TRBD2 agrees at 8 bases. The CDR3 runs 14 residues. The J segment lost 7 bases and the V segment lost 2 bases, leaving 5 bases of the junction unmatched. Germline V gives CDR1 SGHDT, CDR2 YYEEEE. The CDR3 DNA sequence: TGTGCCAGCAGCTTAGGCGGGAGGAGGAATGAGCAGTTCTTC. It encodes CASSLGGRRNEQFF.